Listed here are 17 T cell receptor beta chains from one sample, sequenced in a study of shared clonotypes between healthy human individuals. Clones were sequenced by immunoSEQ multiplex PCR, and TCRdb holds only the in-frame ones, with some missing. The sample has some 2.1 million clones; 93% are singletons. Positive CCR7 selection of CD45RO-negative cells yielded the naive CD8 cells, and terminally differentiated effector memory CD45RA+ cells were excluded. The sample was naive CD8+ T cells from PBMCs. These receptors all stem from a man aged 18 to 30 in good health. Some clones in this sample may be carry-over from other donors' samples.

The CDR3 spells CASTGTGYHEQYF. CDR3 nucleotides: TGTGCCAGCACCGGGACAGGGTACCACGAGCAGTACTTC. The V gene is TRBV27, the J gene TRBJ2-7; 9 nucleotides agree with TRBD1. Germline CDR1 and CDR2: MNHEY and SMNVEV (reference sequence). J gave up 5 bases and V 7 bases, and 6 bases lay outside the gene matches. There are 13 residues in the CDR3.

The gene calls are TRBV6-6 and TRBJ2-5, with 7 nucleotides matching TRBD2. Germline V gene lookup returns CDR1 MNHNY and CDR2 SVGAGI (reference sequence). The CDR3 loop spans 16 amino acids. V was clipped by 0 bases and J by 2 bases; unmatched bases: 6. CDR3 protein: CASSYSWRGSQETQYF. As DNA, the CDR3 is TGTGCCAGCAGTTACTCGTGGCGGGGGTCACAAGAGACCCAGTACTTC.

This chain joins TRBV7-9 and TRBJ2-5, with a possible D match to TRBD2 (5 bases). Per germline, CDR1 SEHNR and CDR2 FQNEAQ (reference sequence). The length of the CDR3 is 14 residues. With 7 bases removed from V and 5 bases from J, the gap between germline ends came to 17 bases. The CDR3 sequence: CASTPLRGWETQYF. CDR3 nucleotide sequence: TGTGCCAGCACCCCCCTTCGGGGTTGGGAGACCCAGTACTTC.

The sample holds one count of this clone. The rearrangement joins TRBV7-9 to TRBJ1-4; D gene unclear. CDR1 and CDR2 (germline): SEHNR, FQNEAQ (reference sequence). Trimming removed 5 bases at V and 8 bases at J, with 21 bases between. This CDR3 spans 16 amino acids. CDR3 residues: CASSNMDRVPREKLFF. The CDR3 nucleotides read TGTGCCAGCAGCAATATGGACCGGGTCCCGCGGGAAAAACTGTTTTTT.

The chain is built from TRBV5-6 and TRBJ2-1; D is perhaps TRBD2 (5 bases). This CDR3 comprises 12 residues. Trimming stripped 2 bases from V and 10 bases from J, with 10 bases between. CDR1 and CDR2 (germline): SGHDT, YYEEEE. The CDR3 DNA is TGTGCCAGCAGCTTATCGGGATACGAGCAGTTCTTC. Translated: CASSLSGYEQFF.

V gene TRBV15 combines with J gene TRBJ1-3, with a weak D call TRBD1 (5 bases). CDR1 is LNHNV and CDR2 is YYDKDF in the germline V gene (reference sequence). CDR3 size: 18 residues. V was shortened by 1 base and J by 4 bases, with 20 bases between the two germline ends. The CDR3 protein is CATSRGLSGTALGNTIYF. CDR3 sequence (DNA): TGTGCCACCAGCAGAGGACTAAGCGGGACTGCCCTAGGAAACACCATATATTTT. Based on the CDR3 plus reference TRBV15 and TRBJ1-3, the full variable domain is DAMVIQNPRYQVTQFGKPVTLSCSQTLNHNVMYWYQQKSSQAPKLLFHYYDKDFNNEADTPDNFQSRRPNTSFCFLDIRSPGLGDTAMYLCATSRGLSGTALGNTIYFGEGSWLTVV.

The chain uses TRBV7-3 and TRBJ2-3; 9 bases line up with TRBD2. J gave up 7 bases and V 2 bases, and 7 bases lay outside the gene matches. The CDR3 consists of 15 residues. Germline loops: CDR1 SGHTA, CDR2 FQGTGA. CDR3 sequence: CASSLAGGSTNTQYF. The CDR3 nucleotides are TGTGCCAGCAGCTTAGCGGGAGGGTCGACGAATACGCAGTATTTT.

The chain carries TRBV27 and TRBJ2-7; 11 positions agree with TRBD2. Looked up from germline, CDR1 is MNHEY and CDR2 is SMNVEV (reference sequence). This CDR3 comprises 15 residues. V lost 5 bases and J lost 3; bases outside the gene matches: 6. CDR3 in DNA: TGTGCCAGCAGTCTGTCGACTAGCGGGAACTACGAGCAGTACTTC. This translates into CASSLSTSGNYEQYF.

This chain joins TRBV27 and TRBJ2-2, with 8 bases aligning to TRBD1. The J segment lost 6 bases and the V segment lost 6 bases, leaving 6 bases of the junction unmatched. The CDR3 covers 14 residues. In germline, CDR1 is MNHEY, CDR2 SMNVEV (reference sequence). CDR3 sequence: CASRYQGAAGELFF. The CDR3 coding sequence is TGTGCCAGCAGATACCAGGGGGCGGCCGGGGAGCTGTTTTTT.

The chain combines TRBV15 with TRBJ2-7; tentatively, D is TRBD1 or TRBD2 (5 bases each). The CDR3 is 15 residues long. V lost 3 bases, J lost 5 bases, and 17 bases lay in between. Germline values: CDR1 LNHNV, CDR2 YYDKDF (reference sequence). The CDR3, as DNA: TGTGCCACCAGCAGTAGGGGACCGGGAACCGACGAGCAGTACTTC. Translation: CATSSRGPGTDEQYF. Using reference TRBV15 and TRBJ2-7 for the parts outside the CDR3, the full variable domain is DAMVIQNPRYQVTQFGKPVTLSCSQTLNHNVMYWYQQKSSQAPKLLFHYYDKDFNNEADTPDNFQSRRPNTSFCFLDIRSPGLGDTAMYLCATSSRGPGTDEQYFGPGTRLTVT.

The chain joins TRBV30 to TRBJ2-7; D unresolved. The germline V and J ends were trimmed by 0 bases and 7 bases, with 10 bases remaining between them. Germline assignment: CDR1 GTSNPN and CDR2 SVGIG (reference sequence). The CDR3 loop spans 12 amino acids. This chain's CDR3 is CAWSVSTGEQYF. For the CDR3, the DNA is TGTGCCTGGAGTGTATCTACCGGAGAGCAGTACTTC.

The rearrangement links TRBV6-5 to TRBJ2-5; TRBD2 aligns across 9 bases. The CDR3 contains 16 residues. Per germline, CDR1 MNHEY and CDR2 SVGAGI. Trimming took 0 bases from V and 4 from J; bases not matched to a gene: 6. In nucleotides, the CDR3 is TGTGCCAGCAGTTACTCGCGGGAGGGCCTTGGAGAGACCCAGTACTTC. It is translated as CASSYSREGLGETQYF.

The chain couples TRBV7-3 to TRBJ2-1; D is undetermined. The CDR3 runs 13 residues. Trimming shortened V by 2 bases and J by 7 bases, and 9 bases separated the two germline ends. The germline V gene has CDR1 SGHTA and CDR2 FQGTGA. The CDR3 here is CASSLGWRNEQFF. CDR3 in DNA: TGTGCCAGCAGCTTAGGGTGGAGAAATGAGCAGTTCTTC.

The chain links TRBV27 to TRBJ2-2; 12 positions match TRBD1. V was pared by 6 bases and J by 7 bases, with 12 bases of the junction left unmatched. The CDR3 sequence is 17 residues long. Germline V gene data show CDR1 as MNHEY and CDR2 as SMNVEV (reference sequence). CDR3 in amino acids: CASSLVTGQGASGELFF. The CDR3 region has the DNA TGTGCCAGCAGCCTCGTGACGGGACAGGGGGCGAGCGGGGAGCTGTTTTTT.

The chain links TRBV27 to TRBJ1-4; D remains unclear. Per germline, CDR1 MNHEY and CDR2 SMNVEV (reference sequence). The CDR3 runs to 15 residues. V lost 5 bases and J 7 bases, leaving 17 bases between the germline ends. Here the CDR3 DNA reads TGTGCCAGCAGTCTCTTGTCGGGGAGAGGTGAAAAACTGTTTTTT. This gives the protein CASSLLSGRGEKLFF.

This clone was found once. This chain connects TRBV27 to TRBJ2-3; 7 bases fit TRBD2. The CDR3 contains 16 residues. Germline assignment: CDR1 MNHEY and CDR2 SMNVEV (reference sequence). J was trimmed by 0 bases and V by 0 bases; bases with no gene match: 3. DNA of the CDR3: TGTGCCAGCAGTTTATCGGCGGGAGAGAGCACAGATACGCAGTATTTT. Protein product: CASSLSAGESTDTQYF.

Only one count was recorded for this clone. This chain joins TRBV19 and TRBJ1-1; the D gene is possibly TRBD1 (5 bases). The CDR3 totals 13 residues. Trimming shortened V by 5 bases and J by 5 bases, and 12 bases separated the two germline ends. CDR1 is LNHDA, CDR2 SQIVND, per germline (reference sequence). The CDR3 reads CASSAGVYTEAFF. CDR3 bases: TGTGCCAGTAGTGCGGGGGTCTATACTGAAGCTTTCTTT.